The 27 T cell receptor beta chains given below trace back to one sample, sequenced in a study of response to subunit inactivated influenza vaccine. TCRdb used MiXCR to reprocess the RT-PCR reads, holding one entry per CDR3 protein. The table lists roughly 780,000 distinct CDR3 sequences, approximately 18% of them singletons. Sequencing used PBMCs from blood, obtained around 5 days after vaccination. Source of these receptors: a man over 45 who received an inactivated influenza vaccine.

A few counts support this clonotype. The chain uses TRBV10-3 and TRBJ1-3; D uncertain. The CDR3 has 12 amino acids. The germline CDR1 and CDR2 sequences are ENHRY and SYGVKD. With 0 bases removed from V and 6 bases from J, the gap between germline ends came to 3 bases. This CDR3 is CAISESTNTIYF. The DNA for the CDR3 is TGTGCCATCAGTGAGTCGACAAACACCATATATTTT.

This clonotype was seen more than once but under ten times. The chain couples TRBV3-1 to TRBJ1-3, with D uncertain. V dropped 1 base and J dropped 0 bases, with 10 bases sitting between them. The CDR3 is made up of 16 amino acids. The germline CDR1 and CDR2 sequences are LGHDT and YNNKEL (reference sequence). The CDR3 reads CASSQGPGTSGNTIYF. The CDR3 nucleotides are TGTGCCAGCAGCCAAGGCCCCGGTACCTCTGGAAACACCATATATTTT.

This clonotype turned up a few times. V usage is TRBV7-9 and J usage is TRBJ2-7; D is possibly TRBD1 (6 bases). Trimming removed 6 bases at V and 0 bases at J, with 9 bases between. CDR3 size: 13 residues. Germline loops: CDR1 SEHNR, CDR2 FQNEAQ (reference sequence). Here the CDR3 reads CASRLDSSYEQYF. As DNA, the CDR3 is TGTGCCAGCAGGTTGGACAGCTCCTACGAGCAGTACTTC.

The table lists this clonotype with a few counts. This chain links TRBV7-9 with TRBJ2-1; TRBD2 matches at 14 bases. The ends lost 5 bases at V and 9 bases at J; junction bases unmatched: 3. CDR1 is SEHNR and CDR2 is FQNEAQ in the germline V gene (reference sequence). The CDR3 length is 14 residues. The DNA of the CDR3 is TGTGCCAGCAGCCGCGGGACTAGCGGGGGTGAGCAGTTCTTC. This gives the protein CASSRGTSGGEQFF.

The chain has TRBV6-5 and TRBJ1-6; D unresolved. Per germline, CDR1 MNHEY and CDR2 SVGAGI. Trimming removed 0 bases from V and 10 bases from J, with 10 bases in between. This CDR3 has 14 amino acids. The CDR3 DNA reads TGTGCCAGCAGTTACTCGATAGAGTGGTCACCCCTCCACTTT. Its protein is CASSYSIEWSPLHF.

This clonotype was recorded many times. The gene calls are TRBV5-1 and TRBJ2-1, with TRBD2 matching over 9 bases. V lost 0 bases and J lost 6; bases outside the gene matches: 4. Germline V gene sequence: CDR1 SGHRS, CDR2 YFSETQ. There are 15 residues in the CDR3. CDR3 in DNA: TGCGCCAGCAGCTTGGGCGGGAGGGCCCTCAATGAGCAGTTCTTC. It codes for CASSLGGRALNEQFF.

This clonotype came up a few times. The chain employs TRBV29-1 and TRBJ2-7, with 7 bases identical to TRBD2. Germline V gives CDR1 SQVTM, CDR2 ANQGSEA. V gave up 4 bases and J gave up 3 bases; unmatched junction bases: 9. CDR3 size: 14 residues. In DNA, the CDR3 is TGCAGCGTTGGAGTAGGTCCGGGAGGCTACGAGCAGTACTTC. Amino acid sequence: CSVGVGPGGYEQYF.

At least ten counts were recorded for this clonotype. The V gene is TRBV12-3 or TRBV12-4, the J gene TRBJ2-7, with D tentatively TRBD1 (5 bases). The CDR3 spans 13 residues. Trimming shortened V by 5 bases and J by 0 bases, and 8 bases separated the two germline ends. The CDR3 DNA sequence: TGTGCCAGCAGTCCCAGGGCCTCCTACGAGCAGTACTTC. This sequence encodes CASSPRASYEQYF.

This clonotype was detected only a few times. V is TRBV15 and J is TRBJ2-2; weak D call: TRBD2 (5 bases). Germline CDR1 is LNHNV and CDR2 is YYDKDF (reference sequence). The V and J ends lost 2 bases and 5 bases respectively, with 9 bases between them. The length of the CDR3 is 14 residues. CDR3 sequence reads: CATSRSRGTGELFF. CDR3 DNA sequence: TGTGCCACCAGCAGAAGTCGGGGAACCGGGGAGCTGTTTTTT.

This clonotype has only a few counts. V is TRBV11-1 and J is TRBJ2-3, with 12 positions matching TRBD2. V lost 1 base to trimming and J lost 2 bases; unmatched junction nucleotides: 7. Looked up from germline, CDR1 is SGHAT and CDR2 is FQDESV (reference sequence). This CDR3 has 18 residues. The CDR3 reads CASSLVRWTSGDTDTQYF. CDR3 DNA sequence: TGTGCCAGCAGCTTAGTTAGGTGGACTAGCGGGGACACAGATACGCAGTATTTT.

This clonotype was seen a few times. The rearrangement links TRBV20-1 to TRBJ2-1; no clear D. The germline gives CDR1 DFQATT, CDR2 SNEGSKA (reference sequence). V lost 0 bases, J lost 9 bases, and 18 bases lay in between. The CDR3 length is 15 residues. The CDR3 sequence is CSARDNTNSRAEQFF. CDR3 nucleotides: TGCAGTGCTAGAGATAACACCAATAGTAGGGCTGAGCAGTTCTTC.

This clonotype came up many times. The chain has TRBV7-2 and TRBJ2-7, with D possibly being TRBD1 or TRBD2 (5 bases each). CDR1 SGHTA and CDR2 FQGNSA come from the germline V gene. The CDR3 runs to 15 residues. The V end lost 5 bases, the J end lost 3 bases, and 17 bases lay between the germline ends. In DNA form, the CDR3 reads TGTGCCAGCAGCCTCCACTCCGGGGCGGACTACGAGCAGTACTTC. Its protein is CASSLHSGADYEQYF. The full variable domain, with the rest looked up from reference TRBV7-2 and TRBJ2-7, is GAGVSQSPSNKVTEKGKDVELRCDPISGHTALYWYRQSLGQGLEFLIYFQGNSAPDKSGLPSDRFSAERTGGSVSTLTIQRTQQEDSAVYLCASSLHSGADYEQYFGPGTRLTVT.

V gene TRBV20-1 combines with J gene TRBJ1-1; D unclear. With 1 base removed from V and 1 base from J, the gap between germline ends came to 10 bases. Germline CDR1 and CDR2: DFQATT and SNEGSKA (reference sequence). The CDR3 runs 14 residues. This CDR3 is CSARGLRENTEAFF. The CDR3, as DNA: TGCAGTGCTAGAGGTCTTAGGGAGAACACTGAAGCTTTCTTT.

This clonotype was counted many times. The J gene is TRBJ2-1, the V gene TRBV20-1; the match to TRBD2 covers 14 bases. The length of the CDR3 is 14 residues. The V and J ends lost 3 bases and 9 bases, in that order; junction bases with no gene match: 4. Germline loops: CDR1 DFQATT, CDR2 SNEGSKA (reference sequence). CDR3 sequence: CSARTSGGAGEQFF. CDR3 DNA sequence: TGCAGTGCTAGGACTAGCGGGGGGGCCGGTGAGCAGTTCTTC.

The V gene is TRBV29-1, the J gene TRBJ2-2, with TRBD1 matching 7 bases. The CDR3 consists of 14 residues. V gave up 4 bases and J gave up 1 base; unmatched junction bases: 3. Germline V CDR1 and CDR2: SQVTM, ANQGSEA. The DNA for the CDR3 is TGCAGCGTTGTTGGGACAGAGAACACCGGGGAGCTGTTTTTT. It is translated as CSVVGTENTGELFF.

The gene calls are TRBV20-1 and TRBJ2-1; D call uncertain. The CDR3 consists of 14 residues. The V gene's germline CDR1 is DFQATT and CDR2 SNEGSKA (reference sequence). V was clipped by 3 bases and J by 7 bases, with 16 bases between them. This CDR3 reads CSASARPSRNEQFF. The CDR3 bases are TGCAGTGCTAGTGCTAGGCCATCGCGGAATGAGCAGTTCTTC.

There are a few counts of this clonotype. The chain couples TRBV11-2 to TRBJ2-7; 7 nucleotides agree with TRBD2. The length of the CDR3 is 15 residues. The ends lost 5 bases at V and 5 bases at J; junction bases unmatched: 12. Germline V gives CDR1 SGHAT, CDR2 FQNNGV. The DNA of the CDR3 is TGTGCCAGCAGCCTGGCTCGAAGCGGGAACAACGAGCAGTACTTC. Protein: CASSLARSGNNEQYF.

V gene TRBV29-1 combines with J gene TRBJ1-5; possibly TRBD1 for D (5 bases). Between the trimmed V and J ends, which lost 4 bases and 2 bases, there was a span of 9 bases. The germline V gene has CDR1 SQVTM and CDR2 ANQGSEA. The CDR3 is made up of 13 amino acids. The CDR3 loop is CSVVETGNQPQHF. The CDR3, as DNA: TGCAGCGTTGTTGAGACAGGCAATCAGCCCCAGCATTTT.

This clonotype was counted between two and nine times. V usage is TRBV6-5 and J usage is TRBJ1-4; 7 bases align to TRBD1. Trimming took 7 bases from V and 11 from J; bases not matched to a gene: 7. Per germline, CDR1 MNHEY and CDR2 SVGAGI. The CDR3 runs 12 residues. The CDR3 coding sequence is TGTGCCAGCAAGACAGGGTGGTCCAAACTGTTTTTT. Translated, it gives CASKTGWSKLFF.

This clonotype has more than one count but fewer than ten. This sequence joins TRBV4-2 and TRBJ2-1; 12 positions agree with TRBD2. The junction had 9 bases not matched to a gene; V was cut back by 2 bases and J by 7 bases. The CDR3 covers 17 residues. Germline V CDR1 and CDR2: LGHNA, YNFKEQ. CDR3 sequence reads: CASSQQMGLAGANEQFF. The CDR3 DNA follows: TGTGCCAGCAGCCAACAGATGGGACTAGCGGGCGCGAATGAGCAGTTCTTC.

In DNA form, the CDR3 reads TGTGCCAGCAGCTTATATCCTGGCACCACAGATACGCAGTATTTT. Protein sequence: CASSLYPGTTDTQYF. The rearrangement links TRBV7-2 to TRBJ2-3; no definite D call. The CDR3 has 15 amino acids. The ends were cut back, 2 bases at V and 2 bases at J, with 11 bases in the middle. CDR1 SGHTA and CDR2 FQGNSA come from the germline V gene.

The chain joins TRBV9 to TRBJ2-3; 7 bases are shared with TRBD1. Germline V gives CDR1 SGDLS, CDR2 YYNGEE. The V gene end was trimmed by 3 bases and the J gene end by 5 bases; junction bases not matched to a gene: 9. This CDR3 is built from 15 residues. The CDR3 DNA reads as TGTGCCAGCAGCGCCGACAGGGCGGGCCTAGATACGCAGTATTTT. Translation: CASSADRAGLDTQYF.

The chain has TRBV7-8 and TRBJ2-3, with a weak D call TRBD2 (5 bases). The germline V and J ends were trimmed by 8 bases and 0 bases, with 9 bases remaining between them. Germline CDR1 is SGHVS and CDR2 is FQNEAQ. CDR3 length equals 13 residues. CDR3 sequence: CASLPGSTDTQYF. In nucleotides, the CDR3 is TGTGCCAGCCTCCCGGGGAGCACAGATACGCAGTATTTT.

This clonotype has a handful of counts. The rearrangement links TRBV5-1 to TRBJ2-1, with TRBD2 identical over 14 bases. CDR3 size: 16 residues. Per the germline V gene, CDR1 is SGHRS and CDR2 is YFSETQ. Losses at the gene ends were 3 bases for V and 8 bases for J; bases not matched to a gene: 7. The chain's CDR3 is CASSSGGLAGADEQFF. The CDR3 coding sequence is TGCGCCAGCAGCTCAGGGGGACTAGCGGGAGCCGATGAGCAGTTCTTC.

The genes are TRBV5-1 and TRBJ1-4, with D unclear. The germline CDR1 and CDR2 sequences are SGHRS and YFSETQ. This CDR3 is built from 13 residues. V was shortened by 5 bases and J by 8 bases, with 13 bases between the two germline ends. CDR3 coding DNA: TGCGCCAGCAGAAGGAAGTCGGGGGAAAAACTGTTTTTT. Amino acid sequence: CASRRKSGEKLFF.

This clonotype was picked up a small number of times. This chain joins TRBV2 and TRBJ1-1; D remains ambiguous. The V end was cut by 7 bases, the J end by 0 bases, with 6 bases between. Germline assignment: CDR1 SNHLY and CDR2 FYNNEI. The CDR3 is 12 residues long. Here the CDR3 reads CASTDMNTEAFF. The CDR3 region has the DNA TGTGCCAGCACGGATATGAACACTGAAGCTTTCTTT.

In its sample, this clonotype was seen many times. The CDR3 reads CAISESVGIMNTEAFF. The CDR3 DNA reads as TGTGCCATCAGTGAGTCGGTAGGGATCATGAACACTGAAGCTTTCTTT. This chain uses TRBV10-3 with TRBJ1-1, with D unclear. Germline V gene sequence: CDR1 ENHRY, CDR2 SYGVKD. With 0 bases removed from V and 0 bases from J, the gap between germline ends came to 11 bases. CDR3 length equals 16 residues.